Reported below is one TCR beta chain. This clone was seen repeatedly, ten times or more. Its antigen is still unknown. The record has no base qualities; no much larger clone is one base away. TRB sequencing was run on genomic DNA with either the immunoSEQ assay at survey resolution or the hsTCRB kit. For the original study's pipeline: Initial read processing used immunoSEQ software, and repertoire analyses used the LymphoSeq R package. Clonality was calculated as 1 minus normalized Shannon entropy, and the Gini coefficient was also calculated for each TRB dataset. Phenotypes of unsorted samples were inferred by mapping TRB sequences from sorted subsets of the recipient or donor onto unsorted samples of the same recipient. TCRdb took over this immuneACCESS table, retaining in-frame rearrangements with V and J assigned. Such tables are incomplete; in checked studies, under half of the missing clones stem from an unresolved V gene, and the remainder is unexplained. The V and J calls and clone size come from that table; D and trimming were worked out from the DNA. The table for this sample lists about 36,000 clones, none of them counted only once. The ten largest clonotypes hold around 1.2% of the sample.

The entry originates in a study of T cells after posttransplantation cyclophosphamide (dated by TCRdb to about 2016). At the level of the whole study: Using TRB sequencing, the study followed how the T cell repertoire rebuilt after myeloablative bone marrow transplantation with posttransplantation cyclophosphamide given as GVHD prophylaxis. Samples from 30 to 40 PTCy-treated patients and fewer than 20 related bone marrow donors of those patients were subjected to antigen receptor sequencing. TRB sequencing was performed on blood from all 35 or so PTCy patients with 1-year posttransplant specimens. In 3 patients, TRB sequencing was also performed on up to about 3 more blood samples taken 2 to 5.2 years after transplant, and in 4 patients, pretransplant blood was also TRB-sequenced. Because TRA and TRB clonality correlated tightly in roughly 10 samples, the subsequent TCR analyses were limited to TRB only. Public TRB sequences were compared against a database of over 3,600 sequences linked to responses to pathogens, tumor antigens, self-antigens and alloantigens. On the study overall, not on this receptor specifically: The TRB repertoires of T cells infiltrating skin or GI tract showed only limited overlap with the TRB repertoires of T cells in blood. Across 45 patients, recipient CMV seropositivity and CMV reactivation were highly associated with TRB clonality; PTCy diversity was similar to CNI/methotrexate controls. Donor-recipient similarity was low at 1-2 months but rose over the first year, and later blood repertoires were often dominated by donor CD8+ memory clones.

Peripheral blood samples were provided by related bone marrow donors on the day of marrow donation. Peripheral blood and bone marrow mononuclear cells were isolated by Ficoll-Hypaque density centrifugation and were cryopreserved. Sequenced sample: PBMCs. The source is a girl aged 10 to 17 in good health, CMV-negative, and a related stem cell transplant donor.

The CDR3 region: CASRTPGTGGSYEQYF. The sequenced DNA is TGTGCCAGTAGGACTCCCGGGACAGGGGGATCGTACGAGCAGTACTTC. The receptor chain draws on TRBV19 and TRBJ2-7; the junction holds 11 bases that match TRBD1. According to the germline V gene (reference sequence), CDR1 reads LNHDA and CDR2 reads SQIVND. The CDR3 holds 16 amino acids from the cysteine to the phenylalanine. Left in the record is the CDR3 DNA by itself, 48 bases read in frame from the first base. Ends trimmed: V by 6 bases, J by 4 bases; bases unmatched to a gene: 11.